The 27 T cell receptor beta chains reported below all come from one sample, sequenced in a study of OX40 agonist ivuxolimab in advanced cancers. Clones were read by immunoSEQ multiplex PCR, and TCRdb kept only the in-frame ones, dropping some. The profile shows under 35,000 clones, around 92% of them singletons. Sequencing used CD4+ or CD8+ T cells sorted from blood, obtained in a trial of the OX40 agonist ivuxolimab. These receptors all stem from an adult with an advanced solid tumor such as melanoma, head and neck, liver or kidney cancer.

The V call is TRBV6-1, the J call TRBJ2-7; D unclear. The length of the CDR3 is 12 residues. Germline V gives CDR1 MNHNS, CDR2 SASEGT. The ends were cut back, 3 bases at V and 3 bases at J, with 6 bases in the middle. Here the CDR3 reads CASSDSFYEQYF. The CDR3 DNA is TGTGCCAGCAGTGACAGCTTCTACGAGCAGTACTTC.

The J gene is TRBJ2-5, the V gene TRBV5-1; perhaps TRBD1 as D (6 bases). V was pared by 7 bases and J by 2 bases, with 18 bases between. Per the germline V gene, CDR1 is SGHRS and CDR2 is YFSETQ. This CDR3 spans 15 amino acids. The CDR3 nucleotides read TGCGCCAGCGCCTCATTCCACAGGGCACAAGAGACCCAGTACTTC. Protein: CASASFHRAQETQYF.

The chain couples TRBV7-9 to TRBJ2-5, with D perhaps assigned TRBD1 or TRBD2 (5 bases each). Germline-derived CDR1 and CDR2 are SEHNR and FQNEAQ (reference sequence). The length of the CDR3 is 15 residues. Trimming stripped 4 bases from V and 7 bases from J, with 19 bases between. The CDR3 DNA sequence: TGTGCCAGCAGCTCCGGGACCGATGCCCGCGGGACCCAGTACTTC. Translated: CASSSGTDARGTQYF.

The chain carries TRBV5-1 and TRBJ2-2; TRBD2 might be the D (5 bases). The V end was cut by 4 bases, the J end by 5 bases, with 12 bases between. The CDR3 is 14 residues long. Per germline, CDR1 SGHRS and CDR2 YFSETQ. The CDR3, as DNA: TGCGCCAGCAGCCCCCCCCTAGCAACCGGGGAGCTGTTTTTT. This gives the protein CASSPPLATGELFF.

The chain uses TRBV2 and TRBJ2-7; D is possibly TRBD2 (6 bases). Germline V gene data show CDR1 as SNHLY and CDR2 as FYNNEI. CDR3 length: 15 amino acids. The ends were cut back, 6 bases at V and 3 bases at J, with 18 bases in the middle. The CDR3 region is CASSGAGYMGYEQYF. CDR3 DNA sequence: TGTGCCAGCAGCGGGGCGGGGTATATGGGCTACGAGCAGTACTTC.

The rearrangement uses TRBV28 and TRBJ2-1, with TRBD2 matching over 7 bases. The germline CDR1 and CDR2 sequences are MDHEN and SYDVKM. The CDR3 runs 16 residues. After removal of 0 bases from V and 2 bases from J, the junction contained 4 bases not matched to a gene. The CDR3 spells CASSLWGLAAYNEQFF. The CDR3 DNA reads as TGTGCCAGCAGTTTATGGGGCCTAGCGGCCTACAATGAGCAGTTCTTC.

V gene TRBV14 combines with J gene TRBJ2-5; TRBD1 or TRBD2 may be the D gene (7 bases each). Germline V CDR1 and CDR2: SGHDN, FVKESK. This CDR3 has 17 amino acids. Trimming pared 4 bases from V and 0 bases from J, leaving 18 bases between. The CDR3 DNA follows: TGTGCCAGCAGCCCGAACAGGGGACTACAGTACCAAGAGACCCAGTACTTC. Protein: CASSPNRGLQYQETQYF.

The chain employs TRBV27 and TRBJ2-7, with no clear D. The germline V gene has CDR1 MNHEY and CDR2 SMNVEV (reference sequence). CDR3 length equals 13 residues. V lost 2 bases to trimming and J lost 5 bases, with 10 bases between them. DNA for the CDR3: TGTGCCAGCAGTTTAAGTCTGCCAGACGAGCAGTACTTC. Translation gives CASSLSLPDEQYF.

The J gene is TRBJ2-5, the V gene TRBV19, with TRBD1 as a possible D gene (5 bases). The DNA end favors TRBJ2-7, so the J call may be wrong. The CDR3 runs to 15 residues. Germline CDR1 is LNHDA and CDR2 is SQIVND (reference sequence). The CDR3 DNA reads as TGTGCCAGTAGTATAGGTAGGGGATCCTCCTACGAGCAGTACTTC. Translated, it gives CASSIGRGSSYEQYF.

The chain couples TRBV7-2 to TRBJ2-7; 7 nucleotides line up with TRBD2. CDR1 and CDR2 (germline): SGHTA, FQGNSA. V dropped 5 bases and J dropped 3; count of bases not matched to a gene: 7. The CDR3 extends over 14 amino acids. CDR3 in amino acids: CASSTRTSGYEQYF. The CDR3 coding sequence is TGTGCCAGCAGCACCCGGACTAGTGGCTACGAGCAGTACTTC.

The chain uses TRBV7-8 and TRBJ1-4; a weak D match, TRBD1 (5 bases). V was clipped by 5 bases and J by 6 bases, with 16 bases between them. From germline, CDR1 is SGHVS and CDR2 FQNEAQ. The CDR3 loop spans 15 amino acids. CDR3 sequence reads: CASSLGAQRYEKLFF. The CDR3 DNA follows: TGTGCCAGCAGCCTTGGGGCACAGCGGTATGAAAAACTGTTTTTT.

About this clone: Other DNA sequences of this sample code for an identical CDR3. This rearrangement joins TRBV10-3 to TRBJ2-1; D gene unclear. Per the germline V gene, CDR1 is ENHRY and CDR2 is SYGVKD. The CDR3 contains 16 residues. V lost 6 bases, J lost 5 bases, and 20 bases lay in between. This CDR3 is CAISDSNSNLDNEQFF. CDR3 coding DNA: TGTGCCATCAGCGATTCCAATAGTAACCTGGACAATGAGCAGTTCTTC.

The chain employs TRBV5-1 and TRBJ1-1; TRBD1 matches at 9 bases. After removal of 5 bases from V and 4 bases from J, the junction contained 6 bases not matched to a gene. The CDR3 is 14 amino acids. CDR1 is SGHRS and CDR2 is YFSETQ in the germline V gene. In nucleotides, the CDR3 is TGCGCCAGCAGTAGGACAGGGGAATTCACTGAAGCTTTCTTT. It codes for CASSRTGEFTEAFF.

This clone came up once. This CDR3 is CASSLGGAHTEAFF. CDR3 in DNA: TGTGCCAGCAGCTTAGGGGGGGCCCACACTGAAGCTTTCTTT. The chain combines TRBV7-9 with TRBJ1-1, with D perhaps matching TRBD1 (6 bases). The germline V gene has CDR1 SEHNR and CDR2 FQNEAQ (reference sequence). V was pared by 1 base and J by 3 bases, with 9 bases between. The length of the CDR3 is 14 residues.

In DNA, the CDR3 is TGTGCCAGCAGCGTAGCAGACATAACTTACAATGAGCAGTTCTTC. This sequence encodes CASSVADITYNEQFF. The chain is built from TRBV9 and TRBJ2-1; the D is unclear. Germline-derived CDR1 and CDR2 are SGDLS and YYNGEE. The germline V and J ends were trimmed by 0 bases and 4 bases, with 11 bases remaining between them. This CDR3 contains 15 residues.

The CDR3 sequence: CASSQAQGMWLRTF. The CDR3 bases are TGCGCCAGCAGCCAAGCGCAGGGGATGTGGCTACGGACCTTC. The V and J genes are TRBV4-1 and TRBJ1-2, with a possible D match to TRBD1 (6 bases). V was shortened by 1 base and J by 14 bases, with 20 bases between the two germline ends. The CDR3 is made up of 14 amino acids. Germline CDR1 and CDR2: MGHRA and YSYEKL.

The chain carries TRBV14 and TRBJ1-1, with a tentative D call TRBD1 (6 bases). The V end lost 6 bases, the J end lost 5 bases, and 16 bases lay between the germline ends. Germline loops: CDR1 SGHDN, CDR2 FVKESK. CDR3 length: 14 residues. The CDR3 region has the DNA TGTGCCAGCAGTTACAGGGAGGGGGAAACTGAAGCTTTCTTT. Its translation is CASSYREGETEAFF.

V is TRBV7-8 and J is TRBJ2-2; the D gene could be TRBD1 or TRBD2 (5 bases each). In germline, CDR1 is SGHVS, CDR2 FQNEAQ. The CDR3 is made up of 20 amino acids. Trimming stripped 4 bases from V and 1 base from J, with 25 bases between. DNA of the CDR3: TGTGCCAGCAGCTATAGGGCTCAGGGTGAACTACTAGGGAACACCGGGGAGCTGTTTTTT. Its protein is CASSYRAQGELLGNTGELFF. The whole variable domain, filled in from reference TRBV7-8 and TRBJ2-2, reads GAGVSQSPRYKVAKRGQDVALRCDPISGHVSLFWYQQALGQGPEFLTYFQNEAQLDKSGLPSDRFFAERPEGSVSTLKIQRTQQEDSAVYLCASSYRAQGELLGNTGELFFGEGSRLTVL.

J is TRBJ1-1 and V is TRBV27, with a tentative D call TRBD1 (5 bases). The CDR3 is made up of 13 amino acids. In germline, CDR1 is MNHEY, CDR2 SMNVEV (reference sequence). Trimming removed 4 bases from V and 8 bases from J, with 14 bases in between. The CDR3 DNA reads TGTGCCAGCAGTTCAACCGCATGGGGCGAAGCTTTCTTT. Translation: CASSSTAWGEAFF.

This clone is categorized as hyperexpanded (1% or more). The chain has TRBV28 and TRBJ2-7; 10 nucleotides align to TRBD2. Germline-derived CDR1 and CDR2 are MDHEN and SYDVKM. Trimming took 6 bases from V and 0 from J; bases not matched to a gene: 11. The CDR3 extends over 17 amino acids. The chain's CDR3 is CASSPTRRLAGSYEQYF. DNA of the CDR3: TGTGCCAGCAGCCCCACACGACGACTAGCGGGCTCCTACGAGCAGTACTTC.

The chain combines TRBV10-1 with TRBJ1-1; a weak D match, TRBD1 (6 bases). This CDR3 is 12 amino acids long. CDR1 WNHNN and CDR2 SYGVQD come from the germline V gene (reference sequence). V was pared by 2 bases and J by 12 bases, with 13 bases between. The CDR3 loop reads CASSEMGGETFF. In DNA form, the CDR3 reads TGCGCCAGCAGTGAGATGGGGGGCGAGACTTTCTTT.

The chain combines TRBV7-9 with TRBJ2-7; D is uncertain. V was pared by 2 bases and J by 5 bases, with 7 bases between. The CDR3 is 12 amino acids. The germline V gene has CDR1 SEHNR and CDR2 FQNEAQ (reference sequence). This CDR3 reads CASSLSPDEQYF. Here the CDR3 DNA reads TGTGCCAGCAGCTTATCGCCCGACGAGCAGTACTTC.

This chain links TRBV7-9 with TRBJ2-7; weak D call: TRBD2 (5 bases). The CDR3 extends over 17 amino acids. The V end lost 3 bases, the J end lost 4 bases, and 22 bases lay between the germline ends. The V gene's germline CDR1 is SEHNR and CDR2 FQNEAQ (reference sequence). DNA of the CDR3: TGTGCCAGCAGCTTCACTACCGGGTGGCAGGAGGTTTACGAGCAGTACTTC. It specifies CASSFTTGWQEVYEQYF.

The chain carries TRBV27 and TRBJ2-5; D gene unclear. The CDR3 loop spans 14 amino acids. Trimming removed 6 bases from V and 5 bases from J, with 16 bases in between. Germline loops: CDR1 MNHEY, CDR2 SMNVEV (reference sequence). The CDR3 loop reads CASSPSSVWETQYF. CDR3 DNA sequence: TGTGCCAGCAGCCCCAGTTCGGTTTGGGAGACCCAGTACTTC.

The gene calls are TRBV27 and TRBJ2-7; 7 bases fit TRBD1. The CDR3 sequence is 14 residues long. J gave up 5 bases and V 4 bases, and 8 bases lay outside the gene matches. From germline, CDR1 is MNHEY and CDR2 SMNVEV (reference sequence). The CDR3: CASSSLSDRDEQYF. The CDR3 DNA is TGTGCCAGCAGTTCCTTATCCGACAGGGACGAGCAGTACTTC.

The chain carries TRBV5-4 and TRBJ1-1; D is perhaps TRBD1 (5 bases). Trimming took off 5 bases at V and 3 bases at J, with 14 bases between the two ends. CDR1 is SGHNT and CDR2 is YYREEE in the germline V gene (reference sequence). CDR3 length equals 14 residues. CDR3 in amino acids: CASRFGRGDTEAFF. CDR3 DNA: TGTGCCAGCAGGTTTGGGCGGGGGGACACTGAAGCTTTCTTT.

The gene calls are TRBV6-5 and TRBJ2-7; tentatively, D is TRBD1 or TRBD2 (5 bases each). V lost 0 bases and J 3 bases, leaving 15 bases between the germline ends. This CDR3 is 16 amino acids long. Germline V CDR1 and CDR2: MNHEY, SVGAGI. This chain's CDR3 is CASSYSLGTVFYEQYF. DNA for the CDR3: TGTGCCAGCAGTTACTCGCTCGGGACGGTCTTCTACGAGCAGTACTTC.